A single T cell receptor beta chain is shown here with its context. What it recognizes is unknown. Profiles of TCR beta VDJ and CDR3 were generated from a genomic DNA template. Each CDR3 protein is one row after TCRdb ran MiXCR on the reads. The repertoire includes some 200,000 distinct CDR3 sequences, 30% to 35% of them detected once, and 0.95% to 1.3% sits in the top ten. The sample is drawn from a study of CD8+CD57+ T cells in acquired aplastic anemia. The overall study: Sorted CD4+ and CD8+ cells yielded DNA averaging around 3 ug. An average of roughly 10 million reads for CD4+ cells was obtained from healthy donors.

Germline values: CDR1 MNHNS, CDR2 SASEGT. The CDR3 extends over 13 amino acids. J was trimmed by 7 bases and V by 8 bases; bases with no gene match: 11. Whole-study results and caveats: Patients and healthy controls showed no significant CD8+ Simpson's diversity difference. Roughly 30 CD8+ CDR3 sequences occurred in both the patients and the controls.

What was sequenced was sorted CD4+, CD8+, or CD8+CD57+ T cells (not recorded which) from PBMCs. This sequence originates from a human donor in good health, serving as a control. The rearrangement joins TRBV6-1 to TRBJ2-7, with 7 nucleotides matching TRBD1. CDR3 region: CASSDRESLEQYF. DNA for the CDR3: TGTGCCAGCTCCGACAGGGAATCACTGGAGCAGTACTTC.